This TCR beta chain was profiled in a study of CD8 T cells in ankylosing spondylitis. Findings of the study overall: Ankylosing spondylitis blood appeared to carry a characteristic TCR beta motif of roughly eight highly homologous variants. The authors reported significant enrichment of disease-linked clones in matched ankylosing spondylitis synovial fluid. Reports of some motif variants in reactive arthritis synovial fluid and blood predate this one.

Germline CDR1 SQVTM, CDR2 ANQGSEA. CDR3 length: 12 residues. Turning to this clonotype: No antigen is known for it. An end of the junction differs from the germline gene, which may be a read error.

For TCR beta, libraries came from quantitative 5'-RACE with molecular barcodes. One entry per CDR3 protein results from TCRdb running MiXCR on the 5' RACE reads. Seen here are about 200,000 distinct CDR3 sequences, 9.5% to 15% observed once, and the top ten hold 15% to 20%. The chain couples TRBV29-1 to TRBJ2-2, with TRBD2 as a possible D gene (5 bases). The source is a male donor with ankylosing spondylitis or in good health (not recorded which). The specimen sequenced was blood, either unsorted or a sorted T cell fraction (not recorded which). CDR3 bases: TGCAGCGTTGCGGGGAACGCCGGGGAGCTGTTTTTT. It encodes CSVAGNAGELFF.